This section outlines one T cell receptor beta chain sequence together with its context. Its matching antigen is unknown. The CDR3 is 13 residues long. With 2 bases removed from V and 5 bases from J, the gap between germline ends came to 7 bases. The entry originates in a study of Graves' ophthalmopathy and Graves' hyperthyroidism. Study results and caveats: The model flagged ophthalmopathy progression at approximately 66% sensitivity and under 75% specificity. Built on 13 signatures, a model told ophthalmopathy apart from stable hyperthyroidism with 85% to 90% sensitivity and 80% to 82% specificity. Blood repertoires reportedly contained most expanded thyroid clonotypes above 0.001 frequency.

PBMCs originated in roughly 11 ml of fresh peripheral blood. RNA transcripts were the source from which TCR beta CDR3 regions were amplified. RT-PCR was first run with HTBI primers, then multiplex PCR in a second round. MiXCR was run by TCRdb on the multiplex PCR reads, yielding one entry per CDR3 protein. Of 150,000 to 200,000 distinct CDR3 sequences in the sample, 35% to 50% were seen once. The chain employs TRBV12-3 or TRBV12-4 and TRBJ1-3; the D is unclear. Sequenced sample: peripheral blood. The receptor was derived from a man younger than 40 with Graves' ophthalmopathy. CDR3 nucleotides: TGTGCCAGCAGTTTATCAGAACGAAACACCATATATTTT. Its protein is CASSLSERNTIYF.